These T cell receptor beta chains were read from a single sample in a study of cytomegalovirus exposure and HLA in healthy donors. Profiling relied on immunoSEQ multiplex PCR, and the TCRdb table lists in-frame clones only, not all of them. The table records 150,000 to 200,000 clones, 75% to 90% of them present only once. The sample was PBMCs. These TCRs come from a man aged 18 to 30 in good health and CMV-seropositive. The CDR3 runs from the conserved cysteine through the conserved F or W. A D gene is named only where the DNA matches it firmly. A row's size may be missing; if present it is once, few, many or a size class.

size,J,D,V,CDR3
NA,TRBJ2-7,NA,TRBV30,CAWRDDTGTLEQYF
few,TRBJ2-1,TRBD2,TRBV4-3,CASSQGSGGPSYNEQFF
NA,TRBJ1-5,TRBD1,TRBV10-3,CAISEGATGGYGNQPQHF
NA,TRBJ1-2,NA,TRBV10-2,CASRDFQGGYTF
NA,TRBJ2-3,TRBD2,TRBV2,CASSVPAGGQGTDTQYF
NA,TRBJ1-1,TRBD1,TRBV2,CASSPYRFDRGTEAFF
NA,TRBJ2-5,TRBD2,TRBV30,CAWSVGGETQYF
NA,TRBJ2-1,NA,TRBV7-2,CASRPPPPASNEQFF
NA,TRBJ1-2,TRBD1,TRBV6-1,CASSENTGEYGYTF
NA,TRBJ2-3,NA,TRBV13,CASSLFDTPDTQYF
NA,TRBJ1-2,NA,TRBV19,CASRHTTGGHYGYTF
once,TRBJ2-1,NA,TRBV30,CAWSDRWGGGGDEQFF
NA,TRBJ2-4,NA,TRBV6-5,CASRPEILSKNIQYF
NA,TRBJ2-2,NA,TRBV5-1,CASSLGTANTGELFF
NA,TRBJ2-1,NA,TRBV5-1,CASSLLPGDLGEQFF
NA,TRBJ1-6,TRBD1,TRBV7-9,CASSLRDREASPLHF
NA,TRBJ1-1,NA,TRBV5-6,CASSLAGAGPQAFF
NA,TRBJ2-1,NA,TRBV7-3,CASSPRGSYNEQFF
few,TRBJ1-1,NA,TRBV7-2,CASSLSINTEAFF